This T cell receptor (beta chain) was identified in a study of blood T cell repertoires in COVID-19. The overall study: Italy, Spain and the United States were the sources of the convalescent and acute COVID-19 samples. Sample material is recorded as cDNA or gDNA derived from T cells, B-cell-depleted T cells, or PBMCs.

This clone was observed a few times. V was clipped by 5 bases and J by 7 bases; unmatched bases: 5. CDR3 length: 13 residues. Membership in each cohort depended on participant-reported clinical history. As handled by the study authors: Scientists estimated how many nucleated cells there were by amplifying reference gene primers. Some clones are missing from TCRdb's copy, which holds only in-frame ones; the method was immunoSEQ multiplex PCR. V and J calls plus clone size are reproduced from that table; the DNA served to infer D and trimming. In the table there are 230,000 or so clones, about 86% of which are singletons.

The receptor was derived from a man in his forties or fifties who had recovered from COVID-19. This chain uses TRBV12-3 or TRBV12-4 with TRBJ1-2; TRBD1 aligns across 9 bases. Sequenced sample: PBMCs or T cells enriched from blood (not recorded which). The DNA for the CDR3 is TGTGCCAGCAGTGCTACAGGGGGCGGTGGCTACACCTTC. Encoded protein: CASSATGGGGYTF.